Presented here are 6 T cell receptor beta chains from one specimen sequenced in a study of CD8 T cells in ankylosing spondylitis (dated by TCRdb to 2016 to 2017). The library came from 5' RACE. The data were produced on an Illumina HiSeq 2500. TCRdb handled the public reads itself, with Q25 trimming in fastp and clone calling in MiXCR, and kept productive beta chains. Rows matching on CDR3 protein sequence are summarized as one entry with the most common DNA and genes. This sample comprises hundreds of thousands of distinct CDR3 sequences, roughly 26% of them detected only once. Of the sample, approximately 6.6% falls within the top ten clones. Source material: blood, either unsorted or a sorted T cell fraction (not recorded which). Source of these receptors: a male donor with ankylosing spondylitis or in good health (not recorded which).

The chain has TRBV20-1 and TRBJ2-5; tentatively, D is TRBD2 (6 bases). The V and J ends lost 4 bases and 0 bases respectively, with 9 bases between them. The CDR3 runs to 13 residues. The germline CDR1 and CDR2 sequences are DFQATT and SNEGSKA (reference sequence). The CDR3 DNA reads TGCAGTGCTACGGCGGGGTACCAAGAGACCCAGTACTTC. Protein sequence: CSATAGYQETQYF.

The chain carries TRBV12-3 or TRBV12-4 and TRBJ1-2, with 7 bases that match TRBD1. The J segment lost 0 bases and the V segment lost 6 bases, leaving 7 bases of the junction unmatched. This CDR3 is built from 15 residues. CDR3 protein: CASSLGQIANYGYTF. The CDR3 nucleotides read TGTGCCAGCAGCTTGGGACAGATCGCTAACTATGGCTACACCTTC.

This chain joins TRBV9 and TRBJ2-1; 11 positions match TRBD2. The CDR3 contains 17 residues. V was clipped by 0 bases and J by 4 bases; unmatched bases: 6. Per the germline V gene, CDR1 is SGDLS and CDR2 is YYNGEE. The CDR3 coding sequence is TGTGCCAGCAGCGTAGAAGTAGCGGGAGGGCTATACAATGAGCAGTTCTTC. Amino acids: CASSVEVAGGLYNEQFF.

To note about this clonotype: Likely a read error: the CDR3 ends without its conserved phenylalanine or tryptophan. The limits of the CDR3 on the DNA are not certain, so only TCRdb's listed CDR3 is given. V usage is TRBV21-1 and J usage is TRBJ2-5; TRBD1 reflects the table's D call only, with no check against the DNA. TRBV21-1 is noted as a pseudogene. The CDR3 is 8 residues long, counting both termini. CDR3 sequence: CASSICRG.

This clonotype was observed at least ten times. The CDR3 nucleotides are TGTGCCATCAGAGCAGGGATTAACTATGGCTACACCTTC. Translation gives CAIRAGINYGYTF. The chain recombines TRBV10-3 with TRBJ1-2; the D gene is possibly TRBD1 (5 bases). Germline V gene sequence: CDR1 ENHRY, CDR2 SYGVKD. CDR3 length: 13 residues. V was clipped by 6 bases and J by 1 base, with 9 bases between them.

The sample holds a few counts of this clonotype. J is TRBJ2-2 and V is TRBV6-2 or TRBV6-3, with 11 bases lining up with TRBD2. The CDR3 totals 20 residues. Germline V gene lookup returns CDR1 MNHEY and CDR2 SVGEGT. The trim removed 11 bases at V and 0 bases at J, leaving 20 bases unmatched. CDR3 region: CAPKRAEGTTSGTNTGELFF. The CDR3 DNA reads as TGTGCCCCCAAGAGGGCCGAGGGGACGACTAGCGGGACGAACACCGGGGAGCTGTTTTTT.